The 9 T cell receptor beta chains given below trace back to one sample, sequenced in a study of T-cell memory formation after mild COVID-19. TCRdb itself ran the 5' RACE reads through MiXCR, one entry per CDR3 protein. The table has 350,000 to 550,000 distinct CDR3 sequences, 18% seen once. Sequenced sample: PBMCs or a T cell subset sorted from them (not recorded which). The receptors come from a man aged 18 to 35 who had mild COVID-19 (a few samples of this study predate the infection). Cell type and time point are not known.

This clonotype has only a few counts. The chain is built from TRBV7-9 and TRBJ2-1; D is perhaps TRBD2 (6 bases). This CDR3 spans 14 amino acids. Germline V gene sequence: CDR1 SEHNR, CDR2 FQNEAQ (reference sequence). V lost 5 bases, J lost 8 bases, and 16 bases lay in between. The CDR3 protein is CASSPPEGPHEQFF. CDR3 nucleotides: TGTGCCAGCAGCCCGCCGGAGGGCCCCCATGAGCAGTTCTTC.

The rearrangement links TRBV5-5 to TRBJ1-2; the match to TRBD1 covers 10 bases. The CDR3 is 13 residues long. The V gene's germline CDR1 is SGHKS and CDR2 YYEKEE (reference sequence). The ends lost 3 bases at V and 5 bases at J; junction bases unmatched: 1. The CDR3 DNA is TGTGCCAGCAGCTGGGGACAGGGGTATGGCTACACCTTC. Translated: CASSWGQGYGYTF.

The chain joins TRBV12-3 or TRBV12-4 to TRBJ1-4; D is undetermined. V lost 2 bases, J lost 6 bases, and 16 bases lay in between. The CDR3 extends over 16 amino acids. CDR3 region: CASSLRMPHGYEKLFF. The DNA for the CDR3 is TGTGCCAGCAGTTTAAGAATGCCCCACGGGTATGAAAAACTGTTTTTT.

This clonotype has at least ten counts. This chain links TRBV29-1 with TRBJ2-1; possibly TRBD2 for D (5 bases). Trimming removed 5 bases at V and 7 bases at J, with 18 bases between. CDR3 length: 14 amino acids. CDR1 and CDR2 from the germline V gene are SQVTM and ANQGSEA. CDR3 amino acids: CSVSRPPGFNEQFF. CDR3 DNA: TGCAGCGTTTCCCGACCCCCGGGATTTAATGAGCAGTTCTTC.

This clonotype was detected only a few times. The chain is built from TRBV7-3 and TRBJ2-2; possible D gene TRBD1, 5 bases. Germline V lookup: CDR1 SGHTA, CDR2 FQGTGA. Trimming pared 2 bases from V and 8 bases from J, leaving 12 bases between. This CDR3 spans 14 amino acids. This chain's CDR3 is CASSLVTGPGELFF. The DNA of the CDR3 is TGTGCCAGCAGCTTAGTAACAGGACCTGGGGAGCTGTTTTTT. Based on the CDR3 plus reference TRBV7-3 and TRBJ2-2, the full variable domain is GAGVSQTPSNKVTEKGKYVELRCDPISGHTALYWYRQSLGQGPEFLIYFQGTGAADDSGLPNDRFFAVRPEGSVSTLKIQRTERGDSAVYLCASSLVTGPGELFFGEGSRLTVL.

V usage is TRBV7-9 and J usage is TRBJ2-3; D is ambiguous. The CDR3 sequence is 12 residues long. Trimming took 5 bases from V and 9 from J, leaving 12 bases between them. Looked up from germline, CDR1 is SEHNR and CDR2 is FQNEAQ (reference sequence). DNA for the CDR3: TGTGCCAGCAGCGTGACCGGGCGGACGCAGTATTTT. It yields the protein CASSVTGRTQYF.

Here the CDR3 reads CATSDSRMETQYF. For the CDR3, the DNA is TGTGCCACCAGTGATTCCCGCATGGAGACCCAGTACTTC. The chain carries TRBV24-1 and TRBJ2-5; D is undetermined. The CDR3 is made up of 13 amino acids. Germline assignment: CDR1 KGHDR and CDR2 SFDVKD. Deletions cut 2 bases from V and 5 bases from J, with 8 bases between.

The rearrangement links TRBV6-2 or TRBV6-3 to TRBJ2-3; D is unresolved. The CDR3 contains 16 residues. The germline V and J ends were trimmed by 0 bases and 2 bases, with 12 bases remaining between them. The germline CDR1 and CDR2 sequences are MNHEY and SVGEGT. The chain's CDR3 is CASSYSTWTITDTQYF. The DNA for the CDR3 is TGTGCCAGCAGTTACTCGACATGGACGATCACAGATACGCAGTATTTT.

This clonotype was seen a few times. The gene calls are TRBV12-3 or TRBV12-4 and TRBJ2-4; the match to TRBD1 covers 10 bases. There are 15 residues in the CDR3. With V trimmed by 5 bases and J by 9 bases, 10 bases remained unmatched. The CDR3 coding sequence is TGTGCCAGCAGTGCGCCGGGACAGGGGCCTGGCATTCAGTACTTC. Its translation: CASSAPGQGPGIQYF.